These 7 T cell receptor beta chains came from one sample sequenced in a study of CD8+CD57+ T cells in acquired aplastic anemia. Profiles of TCR beta VDJ and CDR3 were generated from a genomic DNA template. TCRdb analysed the reads with MiXCR anew, one entry per CDR3 protein. The sample has about 270,000 distinct CDR3 sequences, 70% to 85% seen once. Sequencing involved patients with CD8+CD57+ cell expansion previously shown by flow cytometry. Input material: sorted CD4+, CD8+, or CD8+CD57+ T cells (not recorded which) from PBMCs. The receptors derive from a human donor with aplastic anemia.

This clonotype occurred a few times. Without the conserved terminal phenylalanine or tryptophan, this CDR3 likely stems from a read error. The DNA is omitted, as the CDR3 cannot be located on it reliably, and the CDR3 follows TCRdb's listing. J is TRBJ2-3 and V is TRBV7-9; the table's D call, TRBD1, was not checked against the DNA. The CDR3 sequence runs 13 residues, both termini included. Germline V lookup: CDR1 SEHNR, CDR2 FQNEAQ (reference sequence). This CDR3 reads CASSYERSGGRDE.

Turning to this clonotype: Mismatch with germline at one junction end may stem from a read error. This chain joins TRBV9 and TRBJ2-3; no firm D call. The CDR3 consists of 14 residues. Germline values: CDR1 SGDLS, CDR2 YYNGEE. The CDR3 nucleotides read TGTGCCAGCAGCGTAGACCCCTTCAGAGCTCCTACAATTTTT. This gives the protein CASSVDPFRAPTIF.

This clonotype was recorded only once. The chain links TRBV7-9 to TRBJ2-5; D may be TRBD1 (5 bases). Germline lookup yields CDR1 SEHNR and CDR2 FQNEAQ (reference sequence). The CDR3 is made up of 12 amino acids. The V and J ends lost 9 bases and 7 bases respectively, with 15 bases between them. The CDR3 DNA sequence: TGTGCCAGACAGGTGGCTAGAGGGACCCAGTACTTC. Translation gives CARQVARGTQYF.

This sequence joins TRBV7-6 and TRBJ2-7; D may be TRBD1 (6 bases). Trimming took off 1 base at V and 9 bases at J, with 16 bases between the two ends. This CDR3 has 14 amino acids. CDR1 is SGHVS and CDR2 is FNYEAQ in the germline V gene. DNA of the CDR3: TGTGCCAGCAGCTTAGATCCGGCAGGGGTTATGCAGTACTTC. The encoded protein is CASSLDPAGVMQYF.

With regard to this clonotype: Because it lacks the conserved phenylalanine or tryptophan at the end, this CDR3 is likely a read error. The DNA is left out, because the CDR3 cannot be placed on it with certainty; the CDR3 is given as TCRdb lists it. V gene TRBV7-8 combines with J gene TRBJ1-1. The CDR3 length is 13 residues, termini included. Germline V CDR1 and CDR2: SGHVS, FQNEAQ. CDR3 loop: CASSFPPDGEAFS.

The gene calls are TRBV2 and TRBJ2-1, with D perhaps matching TRBD2 (6 bases). The CDR3 runs 13 residues. Germline CDR1 reads SNHLY; CDR2 reads FYNNEI. Trimming shortened V by 10 bases and J by 8 bases, and 18 bases separated the two germline ends. The CDR3 DNA is TGTGCCAAAAGTGGTGGGGGGAGCGATGAGCAGTTCTTC. Amino acid sequence: CAKSGGGSDEQFF.

To note about this clonotype: The junction departs from germline at one end; a sequencing error may be responsible. This chain links TRBV12-3 or TRBV12-4 with TRBJ2-2; D is possibly TRBD2 (5 bases). This CDR3 comprises 15 residues. Here the CDR3 DNA reads TGTGCCAGCAGCTTAGTATCGGAGGACACCGGGGAGCTGTTTTTT. Residues: CASSLVSEDTGELFF.